The TCR beta chain described here comes from a study of T-cell memory formation after mild COVID-19 (dated by TCRdb to the early 2020s). Regarding the complete study: TCR sequence clusters from the two donors were largely donor specific. In a couple of donors, T-cell clones that expanded and contracted after mild COVID-19 were tracked by sequencing TCRalpha and TCRbeta repertoires over time. The cohort comprised two young, previously healthy adult volunteers, one female and one male. On the study overall, not on this receptor specifically: SARS-CoV-2 specificity of the second-wave clones peaking on day 37 was not confirmed. Contracting CD4+ clones were located mainly in the CM and EM memory subsets, whereas CD8+ clones were found to be enriched in EMRA. Clones contracting from day 15 to 85 had balanced CD4/CD8 phenotypes, while a second wave expanding from day 15 to 37 was biased towards CD4+. Some responding clones were detected in pre-infection memory, which suggested that pre-existing cross-reactive memory T cells had joined the SARS-CoV-2 response. Only two mild cases were covered by the study, and larger cohorts that include severe cases with pre-infection samples were considered necessary.

V and J lose 7 bases and 5 bases, and a span of 18 bases separates them. The CDR3 holds 14 amino acids from the cysteine to the phenylalanine. The only DNA kept is the CDR3, 42 bases in frame from the first base. The germline V gene supplies CDR1 SNHLY and CDR2 FYNNEI. The run used an Illumina NovaSeq 6000. TCRalpha and TCRbeta cDNA libraries were constructed by 5'RACE with constant-segment primers, with sample barcodes and unique molecular identifiers being introduced. RNA was extracted from every sample with Trizol reagent. Amplification of the libraries took two PCR steps, and the second step added a second sample barcode plus Illumina TruSeq adapters. The libraries were sequenced on an Illumina NovaSeq using 2 x 150 bp paired-end reads. As for the original processing: With migec v1.2.7, reads were demultiplexed and then collapsed into UMI-guided consensus sequences. With mixcr v2.1.11, UMI consensuses were aligned to TRA and TRB V and J templates and assembled into clonotypes. Expanded or contracted clonotypes were those called significant by both edgeR and NoisET, with noise models trained on biological replicates. For edgeR calls, the thresholds were a false discovery rate-adjusted p below 0.01 and a log2 fold-change of 1. PCA with hierarchical clustering of max-normalized trajectories of the 1000 most abundant clonotypes was used as exploratory dynamics analysis. Separately sequenced CD4+ and CD8+ repertoires were used to assign a CD4 or CD8 phenotype to each responding clone. In-frame beta chains were kept once TCRdb had trimmed the public reads at Q25 with fastp and called clones with MiXCR. Every CDR3 protein is listed once, alongside the most common genes and DNA of its rows. The V and J calls and clone size are TCRdb's, not the authors'. The sample data list roughly 160,000 distinct CDR3 sequences, and approximately 10% of these were observed just once. The ten largest clones add up to roughly 3.8% of the sample.

Ficoll-Paque density gradient centrifugation was used to isolate PBMCs. This clonotype was counted between two and nine times. Its antigen remains undetermined. Per-base quality was not reported, and no clone a single base away is much larger than it. The sequenced material came from PBMCs or a T cell subset sorted from them (not recorded which). This receptor was taken from a man aged 18 to 35 who had mild COVID-19 (a few samples of this study predate the infection). The sample titles of this study are shuffled in the database, so cell type and time point are left out; the donor was told from shared clones. Rearrangement joined TRBV2 to TRBJ2-7; matching of 7 bases hints at TRBD2 as the D gene. The DNA reads as follows: TGTGCCAGCAACCTCGTCTTCGGGGGGCACGAGCAGTACTTC. Its protein product is CASNLVFGGHEQYF. The reference TRBV2 and TRBJ2-7 proteins fill in what lies around the CDR3, so the full variable domain reads EPEVTQTPSHQVTQMGQEVILRCVPISNHLYFYWYRQILGQKVEFLVSFYNNEISEKSEIFDDQFSVERPDGSNFTLKIRSTKLEDSAMYFCASNLVFGGHEQYFGPGTRLTVT.